These T cell receptor beta chains were read from a single sample in a study of blood T cell repertoires in COVID-19. Sequencing was performed with immunoSEQ multiplex PCR; in TCRdb, only in-frame clones are kept and a portion is missing. The table records roughly 570,000 clones, 85% to 90% of them present only once. Sample: peripheral blood. The receptors derive from a woman aged 50 to 60 with COVID-19, enrolled during active disease. Both conserved end residues are part of each CDR3. Each record gives: J gene, V gene, CDR3 protein.

>TRBJ1-2|TRBV5-1
CASSVTSGANYGYTF
>TRBJ2-5|TRBV5-5
CASSFLGALEETQYF
>TRBJ1-2|TRBV2
CASSLYQTNGYTF
>TRBJ2-7|TRBV20-1
CSASTGTGGREQYF
>TRBJ1-5|TRBV28
CASSPHYGLNQPQHF
>TRBJ1-1|TRBV15
CATSGRGINTEAFF
>TRBJ2-7|TRBV4-2
CASSGRLGTYEQYF
>TRBJ2-3|TRBV3-1/TRBV3-2
CASSRPGPGDTQYF
>TRBJ2-3|TRBV24-1
CATSDTPGYRDTQYF
>TRBJ1-5|TRBV6-5
CASSYSKGSQPQHF
>TRBJ1-2|TRBV6-5
CASSRPWTGEGYTF
>TRBJ1-3|TRBV9
CASSPAGTLGNTIYF
>TRBJ2-5|TRBV30
CAWRQGVETQYF
>TRBJ1-1|TRBV25-1
CATSSPGNTEAFF
>TRBJ1-2|TRBV3-1/TRBV3-2
CASSLLGAYGYTF
>TRBJ1-5|TRBV29-1
CSVEEAGGSTQHF
>TRBJ2-1|TRBV12-3/TRBV12-4
CASSLLGSDEQFF
>TRBJ1-5|TRBV6-6
CASSRGSSVSNQPQHF
>TRBJ1-4|TRBV5-4
CASSLEGGKLFF
>TRBJ2-1|TRBV24-1
CATSDSRAGGYGGEQFF
>TRBJ1-1|TRBV5-1
CASSTGGSKAFF
>TRBJ1-3|TRBV7-9
CASSPRQFSGNTIYF
>TRBJ1-3|TRBV5-4
CASSMRDTIYF
>TRBJ1-2|TRBV6-5
CASRGQGYGYTF
>TRBJ2-7|TRBV5-8
CASSVGTGYSYEQYF
>TRBJ2-7|TRBV25-1
CASSDTGGSYEQYF
>TRBJ1-3|TRBV2
CASRAGGGNTIYF
>TRBJ1-1|TRBV6-6
CASSYRGENTEAFF
>TRBJ1-3|TRBV5-1
CASSLDGLSGNTIYF
>TRBJ1-6|TRBV28
CASSRQGNNNSPLHF
>TRBJ2-3|TRBV5-1
CASRSGRSLDTQYF
>TRBJ2-7|TRBV10-3
CAISDTSGASYEQYF
>TRBJ1-2|TRBV2
CASSLGQANGYTF
>TRBJ1-6|TRBV27
CASGRGNSPLHF
>TRBJ2-1|TRBV7-2
CASSLDSFFRQFF
>TRBJ2-1|TRBV6-1
CASSDRPGGYNEQFF
>TRBJ2-7|TRBV2
CASSDTVEFYEQYF
>TRBJ1-2|TRBV4-1
CASSQAGTGNGYTF
>TRBJ1-1|TRBV3-1/TRBV3-2
CASSQVGEGTEAFF
>TRBJ1-2|TRBV3-1/TRBV3-2
CASSQDGGYTF
>TRBJ2-7|TRBV12-3/TRBV12-4
CASSPEEGDEQYF
>TRBJ1-3|TRBV6-1
CASSEKTTPYYTIYF
>TRBJ1-2|TRBV2
CASSATSRELGGYTF
>TRBJ2-1|TRBV5-6
CASSTTYRAGYNEQFF
>TRBJ2-7|TRBV27
CASSSGGRGLLSYEQYF
>TRBJ1-4|TRBV24-1
CATSDGTGMEAEKLFF
>TRBJ2-7|TRBV10-3
CAISGPIGKDYEQYF
>TRBJ2-2|TRBV9
CASSVEGAGLLSGELFF
>TRBJ2-6|TRBV30
CAWAGTPSLGANVLTF
>TRBJ2-5|TRBV21-1
CASSKWGRGQGETQYF
>TRBJ2-5|TRBV6-1
CATRWAGQGETQYF
>TRBJ1-2|TRBV7-2
CASSLDSPSDGYTF
>TRBJ1-5|TRBV19
CASSIEGLRQPQHF
>TRBJ2-1|TRBV6-4
CASSDLASGGNEQFF
>TRBJ1-4|TRBV18
CASSPRTGPPGEKLFF